What follows are 22 T cell receptor beta chains derived from one specimen sequenced in a study of T cells in women clearing cervical HPV infection. TCRdb's table, derived via immunoSEQ multiplex PCR, lists solely in-frame clones and lacks some. The sample table includes over 25,000 clones. Sequenced: blood buffy coat. Receptors originate from a woman aged 18 to 75 with a cervical HPV16 infection that either progressed to CIN3+ or cleared (not recorded which).

CDR3 DNA, as far as it was read: TGTGCCAGTAGTACTGGACTAGCAGCCGAGACA. It is translated as CASSTGLAAET. The entire CDR3 is CASSTGLAAETAFF. The J gene is TRBJ1-1, the V gene TRBV19; D unresolved. The read stops 3 residues short of the end of the CDR3; the missing end is completed from the germline J gene. The CDR3 covers 14 residues. Germline V lookup: CDR1 LNHDA, CDR2 SQIVND (reference sequence).

The CDR3 DNA, read in part, is TGTGCCAGCAGTTTAGGAGGCTGGTACGAG. Translated: CASSLGGWYE. The CDR3 in its entirety is CASSLGGWYEQYF. The chain couples TRBV12-3 or TRBV12-4 to TRBJ2-7; D ambiguous. Read coverage stops 3 residues before the CDR3 terminus; the germline J gene supplies the remainder. The CDR3 totals 13 residues. Trimming shortened V by 1 base and J by 4 bases, and 8 bases separated the two germline ends.

Concerning this clone: The read gets to within 3 residues of the CDR3 end, and the germline J gene fills in the rest. The chain links TRBV13 to TRBJ2-7; TRBD2 is a possible D gene (5 bases). Germline lookup yields CDR1 PRHDT and CDR2 FYEKMQ (reference sequence). V gave up 4 bases and J gave up 1 base, with 14 bases separating them. CDR3 length equals 15 residues. The CDR3: CASSSTTSGSYEQYF. The covered CDR3 bases are TGTGCCAGCAGCTCTACCACTAGTGGTTCCTACGAG.

Remarks on this clone: The read finishes 3 residues shy of the CDR3 end, and the germline J gene is used to complete it. The rearrangement links TRBV7-3 to TRBJ1-4, with D uncertain. From germline, CDR1 is SGHTA and CDR2 FQGTGA. V was clipped by 7 bases and J by 8 bases, with 14 bases between them. The CDR3 extends over 13 amino acids. Incomplete CDR3 DNA: TGTGCCAGCACCCCCCGAGGGCAGGAAAAA. Protein: CASTPRGQEK. The whole CDR3 reads CASTPRGQEKLFF.

Concerning this clone: Read data end 3 residues before the CDR3 end; the end is taken from the germline J gene. V usage is TRBV4-1 and J usage is TRBJ2-2; TRBD1 aligns across 9 bases. The CDR3 length is 15 residues. CDR1 and CDR2 (germline): MGHRA, YSYEKL. V was clipped by 4 bases and J by 5 bases; unmatched bases: 5. The covered CDR3 bases are TGCGCCAGCAGCCGAGGACAGGGGCGTACCGGGGAG. It is translated as CASSRGQGRTGE. The CDR3 in its entirety is CASSRGQGRTGELFF.

A word on this clone: Read data end 3 residues before the CDR3 end; the end is taken from the germline J gene. The chain carries TRBV4-1 and TRBJ2-2, with unresolved D. V was cut by 0 bases and J by 1 base, with 6 bases left in between. This CDR3 spans 15 amino acids. Germline V CDR1 and CDR2: MGHRA, YSYEKL. The CDR3 here is CASSQEGENTGELFF. The sequenced part of the CDR3 DNA is TGCGCCAGCAGCCAAGAGGGCGAGAACACCGGGGAG.

Details on this clone: The read finishes 3 residues shy of the CDR3 end, and the germline J gene is used to complete it. J is TRBJ2-2 and V is TRBV5-1, with D possibly matching TRBD1 (6 bases). Trimming left V 5 bases short and J 1 base short, with 9 bases between. This CDR3 has 14 residues. Germline CDR1 SGHRS, CDR2 YFSETQ. The CDR3 protein is CASRETGNTGELFF. The DNA read from the CDR3 is TGCGCCAGCAGGGAGACAGGGAACACCGGGGAG.

About this clone itself: The CDR3 end lies 3 residues beyond the end of the read and is filled in from the germline J gene. The J gene is TRBJ2-3, the V gene TRBV5-5; D gene uncertain. Germline V lookup: CDR1 SGHKS, CDR2 YYEKEE (reference sequence). V was shortened by 2 bases and J by 3 bases, with 4 bases between the two germline ends. The CDR3 is 12 amino acids. The covered CDR3 bases are TGTGCCAGCAGCTTAACAACAGATACG. Translation gives CASSLTTDT. The CDR3 as a whole reads CASSLTTDTQYF.

Details on this clone: The CDR3 end lies 3 residues beyond the end of the read and is filled in from the germline J gene. This sequence joins TRBV7-6 and TRBJ2-1; 8 nucleotides line up with TRBD2. Trimming removed 4 bases from V and 9 bases from J; junction bases left unmatched: 8. The CDR3 extends over 14 amino acids. Germline CDR1 is SGHVS and CDR2 is FNYEAQ. Partial CDR3 DNA: TGTGCCAGCAGCTCGGGGGGGGCCGGCGGTGAG. It specifies CASSSGGAGGE. The CDR3 in its entirety is CASSSGGAGGEQFF. Full variable domain (rest looked up from reference TRBV7-6 and TRBJ2-1): GAGVSQSPRYKVTKRGQDVALRCDPISGHVSLYWYRQALGQGPEFLTYFNYEAQQDKSGLPNDRFSAERPEGSISTLTIQRTEQRDSAMYRCASSSGGAGGEQFFGPGTRLTVL.

A word on this clone: The DNA ends 3 residues before the CDR3 does, and the rest of the CDR3 is filled in from the germline J gene. The chain combines TRBV27 with TRBJ2-1, with TRBD2 matching over 13 bases. The junction had 7 bases not matched to a gene; V was cut back by 7 bases and J by 7 bases. The CDR3 contains 15 residues. The germline V gene encodes CDR1 MNHEY and CDR2 SMNVEV (reference sequence). The sequenced CDR3 bases are TGTGCCAGCACCTCCGGGACTAGCGGGACGAATGAG. Translation gives CASTSGTSGTNE. The entire CDR3 protein is CASTSGTSGTNEQFF.

Details on this clone: The observed sequence ends 3 residues before the CDR3 terminus, with the missing tail filled in from the germline J gene. J is TRBJ2-1 and V is TRBV13; TRBD2 aligns across 9 bases. CDR3 length: 16 residues. The V segment lost 8 bases and the J segment 9 bases; nucleotides outside the gene matches: 17. The germline V gene has CDR1 PRHDT and CDR2 FYEKMQ (reference sequence). The DNA read from the CDR3 is TGTGCCAGCGGCCCCGTCCGAGCGGGGGGTCTTACTGAG. This encodes CASGPVRAGGLTE. The whole CDR3 is CASGPVRAGGLTEQFF.

Remarks on this clone: Sequencing ends 3 residues short of the CDR3 end; the germline J gene provides the rest. The chain links TRBV6-1 to TRBJ2-7; the D gene is possibly TRBD2 (7 bases). V was cut by 4 bases and J by 4 bases, with 17 bases left in between. The CDR3 spans 15 residues. The germline V gene has CDR1 MNHNS and CDR2 SASEGT. The CDR3 reads CASSVHRGGAYEQYF. CDR3 bases read: TGTGCCAGCAGTGTTCATCGAGGGGGGGCTTACGAG.

On this clone itself: The CDR3 is cut off 3 residues early in the read; its end comes from the germline J gene. This rearrangement joins TRBV19 to TRBJ2-1; the match to TRBD2 covers 7 bases. Germline V CDR1 and CDR2: LNHDA, SQIVND (reference sequence). The junction had 5 bases not matched to a gene; V was cut back by 8 bases and J by 4 bases. CDR3 size: 13 residues. The CDR3 reads CASGSGDYNEQFF. Partial CDR3 DNA: TGTGCCAGTGGGAGCGGGGATTACAATGAG.

About this clone: The read falls 3 residues short of the CDR3 end, and the missing part is taken from the germline J gene. The V and J genes are TRBV13 and TRBJ2-1; D might be TRBD1 (6 bases). Germline lookup yields CDR1 PRHDT and CDR2 FYEKMQ (reference sequence). There are 17 residues in the CDR3. With 1 base removed from V and 0 bases from J, the gap between germline ends came to 13 bases. The CDR3 sequence: CASSLVQGMSSYNEQFF. The CDR3 bases that were read are TGTGCCAGCAGCTTAGTACAGGGAATGAGCTCCTACAATGAG. The full variable domain, with the rest looked up from reference TRBV13 and TRBJ2-1, is AAGVIQSPRHLIKEKRETATLKCYPIPRHDTVYWYQQGPGQDPQFLISFYEKMQSDKGSIPDRFSAQQFSDYHSELNMSSLELGDSALYFCASSLVQGMSSYNEQFFGPGTRLTVL.

On this clone itself: The read finishes 3 residues shy of the CDR3 end, and the germline J gene is used to complete it. The chain has TRBV19 and TRBJ2-7, with TRBD1 matching 12 bases. V gave up 3 bases and J gave up 5 bases; unmatched junction bases: 2. There are 14 residues in the CDR3. Germline V lookup: CDR1 LNHDA, CDR2 SQIVND (reference sequence). CDR3 sequence reads: CASSIGTGGDEQYF. CDR3 DNA, as far as it was read: TGTGCCAGTAGTATTGGGACAGGGGGCGACGAG.

Details on this clone: The CDR3 end lies 3 residues beyond the end of the read and is filled in from the germline J gene. The chain couples TRBV20-1 to TRBJ1-5; D gene ambiguous. The V end lost 6 bases, the J end lost 6 bases, and 18 bases lay between the germline ends. CDR3 length: 14 amino acids. Germline assignment: CDR1 DFQATT and CDR2 SNEGSKA (reference sequence). Partial CDR3 DNA: TGCAGTGCCCAAGAGGATGATGGGCTTCAGCCC. Amino acid sequence: CSAQEDDGLQP. The CDR3 in full is CSAQEDDGLQPQHF.

As concerns this clone: The sequenced fragment ends 3 residues before the CDR3 boundary, so the rest is inferred from the germline J gene. V is TRBV30 and J is TRBJ1-1, with D possibly TRBD1 on 6 matching bases. The germline V gene encodes CDR1 GTSNPN and CDR2 SVGIG (reference sequence). There are 13 residues in the CDR3. V lost 3 bases and J lost 6, with 14 bases in between. CDR3 bases read: TGTGCCTGGAGCACAGGGAATCGTCCTGAA. Protein product: CAWSTGNRPE. From start to end, the CDR3 is CAWSTGNRPEAFF.

This clone ranks as medium-sized in terms of frequency. The sequenced fragment ends 3 residues before the CDR3 boundary, so the rest is inferred from the germline J gene. The chain recombines TRBV7-2 with TRBJ2-4; D unresolved. V lost 5 bases and J lost 4, with 15 bases in between. The CDR3 extends over 15 amino acids. Looked up from germline, CDR1 is SGHTA and CDR2 is FQGNSA. CDR3 loop: CASSPYLRVKNIQYF. The sequenced part of the CDR3 DNA is TGTGCCAGCAGCCCCTACCTCCGGGTGAAAAACATT.

A word on this clone: The read falls 3 residues short of the CDR3 end, and the missing part is taken from the germline J gene. The V gene is TRBV20-1, the J gene TRBJ1-1; TRBD1 aligns across 7 bases. CDR3 length equals 13 residues. Looked up from germline, CDR1 is DFQATT and CDR2 is SNEGSKA (reference sequence). Trimming at V came to 6 bases and at J to 4 bases, leaving 8 bases not matched to a gene. CDR3 DNA, as far as it was read: TGCAGTGCCCAAGACAGGGTTCGCACTGAA. Amino acids: CSAQDRVRTE. The whole CDR3 reads CSAQDRVRTEAFF.

As for this clone: The CDR3 end is not reached by the read, which stops 3 residues before it; the germline J gene fills it in. V gene TRBV7-9 combines with J gene TRBJ2-1; maybe TRBD2 (6 bases). The germline V gene encodes CDR1 SEHNR and CDR2 FQNEAQ (reference sequence). Deletions cut 2 bases from V and 6 bases from J, with 11 bases between. The CDR3 has 14 amino acids. The CDR3 protein is CASSLSVGGNEQFF. The DNA read from the CDR3 is TGTGCCAGCAGCTTAAGTGTGGGGGGCAATGAG.

The CDR3 region is CASSLGTGRGAEAFF. The part of the CDR3 DNA that was read is TGCGCCAGCAGCCTTGGGACAGGGCGGGGGGCTGAA. The V and J genes are TRBV5-1 and TRBJ1-1; 9 bases agree with TRBD1. The read halts 3 residues ahead of the CDR3 end, with the missing end drawn from the germline J gene. CDR1 is SGHRS, CDR2 YFSETQ, per germline. The CDR3 runs 15 residues. The V and J ends lost 4 bases and 6 bases, in that order; junction bases with no gene match: 10.

In regard to this clone: The sequence runs out 3 residues before the end of the CDR3; the remainder is reconstructed from the germline J gene. This chain connects TRBV9 to TRBJ2-2; possible D gene TRBD1, 8 bases. Germline assignment: CDR1 SGDLS and CDR2 YYNGEE. V was trimmed by 0 bases and J by 1 base, leaving 13 bases between them. There are 17 residues in the CDR3. The covered CDR3 bases are TGTGCCAGCAGCGTAGAGGGGGGGACAGGGAACACCGGGGAG. It is translated as CASSVEGGTGNTGE. From start to end, the CDR3 is CASSVEGGTGNTGELFF.